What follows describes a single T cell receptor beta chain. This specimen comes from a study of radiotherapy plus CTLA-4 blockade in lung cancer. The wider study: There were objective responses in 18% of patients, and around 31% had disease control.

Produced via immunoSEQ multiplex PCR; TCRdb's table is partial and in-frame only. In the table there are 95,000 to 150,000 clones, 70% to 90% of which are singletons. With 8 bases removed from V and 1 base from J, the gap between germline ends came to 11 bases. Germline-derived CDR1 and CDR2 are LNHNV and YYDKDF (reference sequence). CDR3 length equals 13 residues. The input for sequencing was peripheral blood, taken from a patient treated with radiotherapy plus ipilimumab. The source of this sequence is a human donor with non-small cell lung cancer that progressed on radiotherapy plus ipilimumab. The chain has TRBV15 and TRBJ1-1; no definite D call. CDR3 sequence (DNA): TGTGCCACCGCAGCAATGGGGAACACTGAAGCTTTCTTT. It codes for CATAAMGNTEAFF.